The rows below give T cell receptor beta chains drawn from one sample of a study of cytomegalovirus exposure and HLA in healthy donors. Generated by immunoSEQ multiplex PCR, the TCRdb table keeps only in-frame clones and is missing some. The sample contains 60,000 to 85,000 clones, 75% to 85% of which appear only once. Sequenced sample: PBMCs. The source is a man between 40 and 49 years old in good health and CMV-seronegative. The conserved cysteine and the conserved F or W are not part of the CDR3 here. Fields, in order: V gene, J gene, CDR3 protein.

TRBV5-4,TRBJ1-2,ASRTQRADYGYT
TRBV11-3,TRBJ2-1,ASSRSPTSEGEQF
TRBV6-1,TRBJ1-5,ASSLGGEPQH
TRBV18,TRBJ1-4,ASSPGGTNEKLF
TRBV28,TRBJ1-6,ASRSRVGSPLH
TRBV27,TRBJ2-5,ASSAFGVSGETQY
TRBV5-1,TRBJ2-7,ASSTGQGNYEQY
TRBV11-1,TRBJ1-4,ASSLNQGQLELF
TRBV7-6,TRBJ2-1,ASSLELAGGPPYNEQF
TRBV4-3,TRBJ2-1,ASSQGLAGGNEQF
TRBV5-1,TRBJ2-5,ASSSGQFQETQY
TRBV5-1,TRBJ2-5,ASSFGAGGLAETQY
TRBV5-1,TRBJ2-5,ASSLGNVPRPGD
TRBV29-1,TRBJ2-7,SVEVQQGVEQY
TRBV4-3,TRBJ2-7,ASSQRQGAYEQY
TRBV4-3,TRBJ2-6,ASCRSGANVLT
TRBV30,TRBJ2-2,AWRGPGGFIGELF
TRBV5-1,TRBJ1-1,ASSRTGNWVNTEAF
TRBV9,TRBJ2-3,ASTVVRSTDTQY
TRBV28,TRBJ1-3,ASTPQGVDTIY
TRBV5-1,TRBJ2-2,ASSLVQMNTGELF
TRBV10-2,TRBJ2-2,ASSLGGHNTGELF
TRBV28,TRBJ1-2,ASSSPGGGNYGYT
TRBV5-5,TRBJ1-3,ASSFPAGNTIY
TRBV9,TRBJ2-6,ASSLRDRFDISTSSGANVLT
TRBV5-4,TRBJ2-2,ASSLKTGGGAGELF
TRBV5-1,TRBJ1-6,ASSLQGSSYNSPLH
TRBV6-5,TRBJ2-5,ASSYTLSTQETQY
TRBV18,TRBJ2-5,ASSPIPQETQY
TRBV7-2,TRBJ1-6,ASSGIQGRYNSPLH
TRBV7-2,TRBJ1-2,ASSQQGYGYT
TRBV19,TRBJ2-7,ASRGQGSGEQY
TRBV9,TRBJ1-1,ASSVVGRANMNTEAF
TRBV5-1,TRBJ2-3,ASGDSADTQY
TRBV5-4,TRBJ1-2,ASRDRDNYGYT
TRBV19,TRBJ1-2,ATQTGGTTYLNYGYT
TRBV9,TRBJ2-6,ASSVVTGGMGANVLP
TRBV5-6,TRBJ2-5,ASRFGLVPRETQY
TRBV2,TRBJ1-1,ASSEGRGTEAF
TRBV6-5,TRBJ1-2,ASSGQVGDYGYT
TRBV6-5,TRBJ2-3,ASSYGQSTDTQY
TRBV19,TRBJ1-4,ASTEIGGSGNEKLF
TRBV19,TRBJ2-7,ASSIGSYEQY
TRBV6-6,TRBJ1-5,ASSYVRGGFDQPQH
TRBV28,TRBJ2-3,ASSVLVTGGFTDTQY
TRBV5-1,TRBJ1-2,ASSLPRSGGYP
TRBV6-5,TRBJ2-2,ASNYGTGHTGELF
TRBV7-2,TRBJ2-6,ASSTRTGTLSGANVLT
TRBV11-1,TRBJ1-2,ASSLGTGTYYGYT
TRBV6-5,TRBJ1-3,ASSYSVAAGNTIY
TRBV4-3,TRBJ2-3,ASSQKNSPDTQY
TRBV29-1,TRBJ1-2,SVEAPGGDYGYT